Described below is a single T cell receptor beta chain sequence and its context. The germline gives CDR1 SEHNR, CDR2 FQNEAQ (reference sequence). V lost 1 base and J 11 bases, leaving 17 bases between the germline ends. There are 14 residues in the CDR3. The data originate from a study of cytomegalovirus exposure and HLA in healthy donors. The PCR contained 60 Vbeta and 13 Jbeta primers. The table came from immunoSEQ multiplex PCR; TCRdb's copy has only in-frame clones and leaves some out. The sample contains roughly 130,000 clones, 70% to 80% of which appear only once. This TCR came from a man aged 18 to 30 in good health and CMV-seronegative. Sequencing used PBMCs. The chain carries TRBV7-9 and TRBJ1-1; D is unresolved. The CDR3 protein is CASSLELVEARAFF. For the CDR3, the DNA is TGTGCCAGCAGCTTAGAGTTGGTGGAGGCCCGGGCTTTCTTT.